Shown below are 29 T cell receptor beta chains from a single sample sequenced in a study of blood T cell repertoires in COVID-19. Measured with immunoSEQ multiplex PCR; TCRdb has only the in-frame clones, and not every one. The sample lists approximately 500,000 clones; around nine tenths were seen once. Material: peripheral blood. All receptors derive from a woman aged 50 to 60 with COVID-19, enrolled during active disease.

The J gene is TRBJ1-2, the V gene TRBV3-1 (or the pseudogene TRBV3-2), with D perhaps matching TRBD1 (6 bases). Deletions cut 2 bases from V and 2 bases from J, with 12 bases between. The CDR3 extends over 15 amino acids. The germline gives CDR1 LGHDT, CDR2 YNNKEL (reference sequence). The CDR3 loop is CASSQLRDTNYGYTF. The DNA for the CDR3 is TGTGCCAGCAGCCAATTGAGGGACACCAACTATGGCTACACCTTC.

The chain combines TRBV6-5 with TRBJ1-4, with 8 bases matching TRBD1. Germline V lookup: CDR1 MNHEY, CDR2 SVGAGI. The V segment lost 5 bases and the J segment 3 bases; nucleotides outside the gene matches: 2. This CDR3 has 14 residues. The CDR3 loop is CASSTRGPNEKLFF. The CDR3 DNA sequence: TGTGCCAGCAGTACCAGGGGGCCTAATGAAAAACTGTTTTTT.

The chain recombines TRBV2 with TRBJ2-2, with 9 bases aligning to TRBD1. CDR1 and CDR2 from the germline V gene are SNHLY and FYNNEI. CDR3 length equals 18 residues. The V segment lost 0 bases and the J segment 1 base; nucleotides outside the gene matches: 6. The CDR3 DNA is TGTGCCAGCAGTGAAGCTCCCGGACAGGGGATGAACACCGGGGAGCTGTTTTTT. Protein sequence: CASSEAPGQGMNTGELFF.

The chain recombines TRBV6-5 with TRBJ2-4; 8 bases agree with TRBD2. Losses at the gene ends were 4 bases for V and 9 bases for J; bases not matched to a gene: 5. The CDR3 has 13 amino acids. Per the germline V gene, CDR1 is MNHEY and CDR2 is SVGAGI. The CDR3 region is CASSSSGGGIQYF. CDR3 bases: TGTGCCAGCAGTTCCTCCGGGGGGGGCATTCAGTACTTC.

V usage is TRBV11-2 and J usage is TRBJ1-1, with TRBD1 identical over 8 bases. Losses at the gene ends were 4 bases for V and 1 base for J; bases not matched to a gene: 5. Germline V gene data show CDR1 as SGHAT and CDR2 as FQNNGV. This CDR3 is built from 15 residues. CDR3 sequence: CASSSAGGWNTEAFF. The CDR3 region has the DNA TGTGCCAGCAGCTCCGCAGGGGGCTGGAACACTGAAGCTTTCTTT.

The chain links TRBV7-2 to TRBJ2-3; D possibly corresponds to TRBD2 (5 bases). Germline V lookup: CDR1 SGHTA, CDR2 FQGNSA. This CDR3 is built from 15 residues. The germline V and J ends were trimmed by 3 bases and 1 base, with 11 bases remaining between them. CDR3 nucleotide sequence: TGTGCCAGCAGCTTCCTAGCTCCCCGCACAGATACGCAGTATTTT. Translated: CASSFLAPRTDTQYF.

This chain uses TRBV5-5 with TRBJ1-1, with 8 bases lining up with TRBD1. The CDR3 covers 16 residues. J gave up 0 bases and V 5 bases, and 9 bases lay outside the gene matches. CDR1 is SGHKS and CDR2 is YYEKEE in the germline V gene (reference sequence). The CDR3 DNA sequence: TGTGCCAGCAGAACAACGACAGGGGAGGTGAACACTGAAGCTTTCTTT. Translating it yields CASRTTTGEVNTEAFF. The whole variable domain, remainder taken from reference TRBV5-5 and TRBJ1-1, is DAGVTQSPTHLIKTRGQQVTLRCSPISGHKSVSWYQQVLGQGPQFIFQYYEKEERGRGNFPDRFSARQFPNYSSELNVNALLLGDSALYLCASRTTTGEVNTEAFFGQGTRLTVV.

This clone came up a few times. J is TRBJ1-5 and V is TRBV19; D might be TRBD1 (6 bases). Trimming pared 3 bases from V and 3 bases from J, leaving 18 bases between. Germline loops: CDR1 LNHDA, CDR2 SQIVND (reference sequence). This CDR3 contains 17 residues. DNA for the CDR3: TGTGCCAGTAGTATCGGGGTGGGGGCACTCGACAATCAGCCCCAGCATTTT. Residues: CASSIGVGALDNQPQHF.

V usage is TRBV28 and J usage is TRBJ2-3; weak D call: TRBD1 (5 bases). The V end lost 6 bases, the J end lost 0 bases, and 13 bases lay between the germline ends. The CDR3 has 15 amino acids. Germline V gene sequence: CDR1 MDHEN, CDR2 SYDVKM. The CDR3 is CASRLTVPSTDTQYF. CDR3 nucleotides: TGTGCCAGCAGATTGACAGTTCCTAGCACAGATACGCAGTATTTT.

This chain joins TRBV6-5 and TRBJ1-2, with TRBD1 identical over 12 bases. Trimming cost V 6 bases and J 5 bases; bases outside gene matches: 7. The CDR3 has 15 residues. Germline V lookup: CDR1 MNHEY, CDR2 SVGAGI. The CDR3 DNA sequence: TGTGCCAGCAGAAACCGGGACAGGGGGCTGTATGGCTACACCTTC. It translates to CASRNRDRGLYGYTF.

This rearrangement joins TRBV24-1 to TRBJ2-3, with TRBD2 matching 11 bases. The CDR3 is 16 amino acids. The germline V gene encodes CDR1 KGHDR and CDR2 SFDVKD. V lost 4 bases, J lost 6 bases, and 8 bases stayed unmatched. The CDR3 spells CATSDQTSGEGDTQYF. The CDR3 DNA follows: TGTGCCACCAGTGACCAGACTAGCGGGGAGGGGGATACGCAGTATTTT.

The V and J genes are TRBV6-5 and TRBJ1-5; D might be TRBD1 (5 bases). The germline V and J ends were trimmed by 2 bases and 0 bases, with 8 bases remaining between them. Germline V CDR1 and CDR2: MNHEY, SVGAGI. CDR3 size: 15 residues. The chain's CDR3 is CASSYVRDSNQPQHF. In nucleotides, the CDR3 is TGTGCCAGCAGTTACGTCAGGGATAGCAATCAGCCCCAGCATTTT.

The chain joins TRBV4-1 to TRBJ1-1; D gene uncertain. The CDR3 covers 15 residues. With 2 bases removed from V and 5 bases from J, the gap between germline ends came to 15 bases. The germline V gene encodes CDR1 MGHRA and CDR2 YSYEKL. The CDR3 is CASSQIGGRGTEAFF. DNA of the CDR3: TGCGCCAGCAGCCAAATCGGTGGTCGAGGGACTGAAGCTTTCTTT.

This rearrangement joins TRBV5-6 to TRBJ1-1, with D uncertain. The CDR3 runs to 13 residues. With 0 bases removed from V and 5 bases from J, the gap between germline ends came to 8 bases. Germline assignment: CDR1 SGHDT and CDR2 YYEEEE. The CDR3 spells CASSLGRVTEAFF. CDR3 nucleotides: TGTGCCAGCAGCTTGGGGCGGGTGACTGAAGCTTTCTTT.

The chain combines TRBV11-2 with TRBJ2-3, with a tentative D call TRBD2 (6 bases). Per the germline V gene, CDR1 is SGHAT and CDR2 is FQNNGV. The CDR3 is made up of 14 amino acids. Trimming took 0 bases from V and 8 from J, leaving 12 bases between them. CDR3 bases: TGTGCCAGCAGCTTAGATCGGGGAGGTGGTACGCAGTATTTT. Its protein is CASSLDRGGGTQYF.

V usage is TRBV10-1 and J usage is TRBJ2-2, with TRBD2 matching 9 bases. CDR1 WNHNN and CDR2 SYGVQD come from the germline V gene (reference sequence). The ends lost 6 bases at V and 6 bases at J; junction bases unmatched: 8. This CDR3 spans 15 amino acids. Here the CDR3 reads CASSDSGGRAGELFF. In nucleotides, the CDR3 is TGCGCCAGCAGCGATAGCGGGGGACGGGCCGGGGAGCTGTTTTTT.

The gene calls are TRBV7-8 and TRBJ2-3, with 8 bases lining up with TRBD2. This CDR3 has 15 residues. Germline V gene lookup returns CDR1 SGHVS and CDR2 FQNEAQ. V lost 7 bases, J lost 6 bases, and 12 bases stayed unmatched. CDR3 in DNA: TGTGCCAGCAACCCCTCCGGGGGGGGGTACGATACGCAGTATTTT. Translating it yields CASNPSGGGYDTQYF. Looking up the rest from reference TRBV7-8 and TRBJ2-3 gives the full variable domain: GAGVSQSPRYKVAKRGQDVALRCDPISGHVSLFWYQQALGQGPEFLTYFQNEAQLDKSGLPSDRFFAERPEGSVSTLKIQRTQQEDSAVYLCASNPSGGGYDTQYFGPGTRLTVL.

V is TRBV6-6 and J is TRBJ2-7; D might be TRBD1 (5 bases). Deletions cut 3 bases from V and 1 base from J, with 13 bases between. CDR1 and CDR2 (germline): MNHNY, SVGAGI (reference sequence). This CDR3 spans 15 amino acids. CDR3 region: CASSYQGSESYEQYF. The CDR3 DNA is TGTGCCAGCAGTTATCAGGGAAGCGAATCCTACGAGCAGTACTTC.

The chain uses TRBV30 and TRBJ1-1; D might be TRBD1 (6 bases). From germline, CDR1 is GTSNPN and CDR2 SVGIG (reference sequence). The CDR3 is made up of 13 amino acids. V lost 4 bases, J lost 7 bases, and 16 bases lay in between. The CDR3 DNA follows: TGTGCCTGGAACTGGGGAGGGGGGATTGAAGCTTTCTTT. Translation: CAWNWGGGIEAFF.

J is TRBJ1-5 and V is TRBV27; D ambiguous. Germline CDR1 is MNHEY and CDR2 is SMNVEV (reference sequence). The germline V and J ends were trimmed by 3 bases and 6 bases, with 9 bases remaining between them. The CDR3 totals 13 residues. The CDR3 loop reads CASSFVAGQPQHF. The CDR3 coding sequence is TGTGCCAGCAGTTTTGTGGCTGGTCAGCCCCAGCATTTT.

V is TRBV29-1 and J is TRBJ1-1; D may be TRBD1 (6 bases). Germline CDR1 reads SQVTM; CDR2 reads ANQGSEA. There are 13 residues in the CDR3. Trimming removed 7 bases from V and 4 bases from J, with 16 bases in between. CDR3 sequence reads: CSAPTGRGTEAFF. The CDR3 DNA follows: TGCAGCGCCCCGACAGGTCGGGGCACTGAAGCTTTCTTT.

The rearrangement joins TRBV5-1 to TRBJ2-1; 9 bases map to TRBD1. With 2 bases clipped from V and 13 bases from J, the junction kept 13 bases outside the gene matches. The CDR3 is made up of 15 amino acids. Germline CDR1 and CDR2: SGHRS and YFSETQ. The CDR3 is CASSLGQGPRGSQFF. Here the CDR3 DNA reads TGCGCCAGCAGCTTAGGACAGGGGCCCCGAGGGTCCCAGTTCTTC.

The chain carries TRBV2 and TRBJ2-7, with 12 positions matching TRBD2. Per the germline V gene, CDR1 is SNHLY and CDR2 is FYNNEI. V lost 10 bases, J lost 3 bases, and 7 bases stayed unmatched. CDR3 length: 14 amino acids. The CDR3 here is CATTGLAGHYEQYF. The CDR3 DNA reads TGTGCCACCACGGGACTAGCGGGCCACTACGAGCAGTACTTC.

The chain employs TRBV4-1 and TRBJ2-2; 9 nucleotides align to TRBD1. Germline V CDR1 and CDR2: MGHRA, YSYEKL. The ends lost 7 bases at V and 6 bases at J; junction bases unmatched: 12. CDR3 length: 16 amino acids. DNA of the CDR3: TGCGCCAGCAACTCTAGGGGACAGGGAACGGCCGGGGAGCTGTTTTTT. It translates to CASNSRGQGTAGELFF.

This rearrangement joins TRBV25-1 to TRBJ1-5; D uncertain. V lost 3 bases to trimming and J lost 0 bases, with 6 bases between them. CDR1 and CDR2 (germline): MGHDK, SYGVNS. This CDR3 spans 14 amino acids. CDR3 sequence: CASSDGYSNQPQHF. The CDR3 DNA sequence: TGTGCCAGCAGTGACGGTTATAGCAATCAGCCCCAGCATTTT.

The chain recombines TRBV30 with TRBJ1-6; TRBD1 matches 7 bases. Germline V gene data show CDR1 as GTSNPN and CDR2 as SVGIG (reference sequence). Trimming cost V 8 bases and J 10 bases; bases outside gene matches: 5. This CDR3 is 11 amino acids long. This chain's CDR3 is CAASGQSPLHF. CDR3 bases: TGTGCCGCTTCGGGACAGTCACCCCTCCACTTT.

The rearrangement uses TRBV19 and TRBJ2-3, with D possibly TRBD1 on 6 matching bases. Looked up from germline, CDR1 is LNHDA and CDR2 is SQIVND (reference sequence). CDR3 size: 15 residues. Trimming removed 6 bases at V and 2 bases at J, with 15 bases between. Here the CDR3 reads CASRSPGHPTDTQYF. CDR3 DNA sequence: TGTGCCAGTAGATCCCCGGGACATCCCACAGATACGCAGTATTTT.

The chain couples TRBV7-2 to TRBJ1-3; no reliable D call. Per germline, CDR1 SGHTA and CDR2 FQGNSA. Between the trimmed V and J ends, which lost 5 bases and 0 bases, there was a span of 8 bases. The CDR3 loop spans 14 amino acids. CDR3 DNA: TGTGCCAGCAGCCCTCGGTACTCTGGAAACACCATATATTTT. This encodes CASSPRYSGNTIYF.

The chain links TRBV28 to TRBJ2-5; 8 nucleotides align to TRBD1. Germline V CDR1 and CDR2: MDHEN, SYDVKM. This CDR3 is 14 amino acids long. V lost 6 bases and J lost 1; bases outside the gene matches: 4. The CDR3 loop is CASRGQGRQETQYF. The CDR3, as DNA: TGTGCCAGCAGAGGACAGGGACGCCAAGAGACCCAGTACTTC.